The T cell receptor beta chain under discussion was sequenced for a study of cytomegalovirus exposure and HLA in healthy donors. V shed 7 bases and J 5 bases; nucleotides not matched to a gene: 5. Germline-derived CDR1 and CDR2 are SGHVS and FNYEAQ. The CDR3 is 13 residues long. The PCR was carried out with 60 Vbeta primers and 13 Jbeta primers. The protocol was immunoSEQ multiplex PCR, while the TCRdb copy is restricted to in-frame clones and leaves out a portion. The repertoire has about 110,000 clones, about 13% of them found once; the top ten carry around 15%. Sequencing used PBMCs. V gene TRBV7-6 combines with J gene TRBJ2-5; 9 bases map to TRBD1. The sequence was obtained from a man in his forties or fifties in good health and CMV-seropositive. This CDR3 reads CASTDRGAETQYF. Here the CDR3 DNA reads TGTGCCAGCACGGACAGGGGAGCGGAGACCCAGTACTTC.